This T cell receptor (beta chain) was profiled in a study of cytomegalovirus exposure and HLA in healthy donors. Study results and limitations: Analysis was performed later, and it showed HLA-associated TCR beta chains to be more clonally expanded than equally common others. Later analysis demonstrated an association between a missense DCLRE1C variant and TCR beta V- and J-gene trimming. The number of N-insertions in an Asian-associated ancestry cluster was reportedly below the roughly 700-donor mean in a later analysis. An analysis that came later showed most CMV-associated TCR beta chains appearing HLA-restricted.

A multiplex PCR was run with 60 Vbeta primers and 13 Jbeta primers. TCRdb's copy holds only in-frame clones and misses some; the assay was immunoSEQ multiplex PCR. The sample contains about 160,000 clones, 80% of which appear only once. The CDR3 runs to 13 residues. The V gene lost 6 bases and the J gene lost 0 bases, with 7 bases spanning the gap. Germline V gives CDR1 MNHEY, CDR2 SMNVEV (reference sequence). For this clone: Its antigen is not identified. Other DNA sequences in this sample translate to the same CDR3.

The sample comprised PBMCs. This TCR derives from a man in his late teens or twenties in good health and CMV-seropositive. This chain joins TRBV27 and TRBJ2-3, with D hard to call. The CDR3 DNA reads as TGTGCCAGCAGCCTCCTTAGCACAGATACGCAGTATTTT. Its translation: CASSLLSTDTQYF.